This TCR beta chain is from a study of T cell responses to AZD1222 COVID-19 vaccine. The study, taken as a whole, reports: At baseline, seropositivity was found in only six or seven AZD1222 recipients. Clonal diversity was possibly underestimated; the donors were predominantly white British and more often female. Spike was spanned by vaccine-associated CD4 TCRs, with dominance at 160-218 and 743-854.

Comment on this clone: Its antigen is still unknown.

This table comes from immunoSEQ multiplex PCR, and its TCRdb copy is limited to in-frame clones, with some not included. This table holds about 160,000 clones, 75% to 90% found once. Per the germline V gene, CDR1 is MNHEY and CDR2 is SVGAGI. V lost 0 bases and J 8 bases, leaving 16 bases between the germline ends. CDR3 size: 15 residues. The rearrangement uses TRBV6-5 and TRBJ1-2; the D gene is possibly TRBD1 (5 bases). This clonotype originated in an adult in good health. Sequenced here: peripheral blood, sampled on day 0 of AZD1222 vaccination. CDR3 DNA: TGTGCCAGCAGTTACTCGAGCGGGGACCTGGGAGGCTACACCTTC. Its translation is CASSYSSGDLGGYTF.